Following are 13 T cell receptor beta chains from one sample sequenced in a study of T cells after posttransplantation cyclophosphamide (TCRdb year 2016). The time point label on this specimen signifies: posttransplant day relative to BM transplant. The sample's treatment or condition label, decoded: high-dose cyclophosphamide on days +3 and +4 as single-agent GVHD prophylaxis. PTCy patients received busulfan and fludarabine conditioning, a related or unrelated marrow graft, and cyclophosphamide on days +3 and +4. Libraries were made using the immunoSEQ multiplex PCR assay. TCRdb carries this immuneACCESS record with in-frame sequences only. Its versions omit some clonotypes, under half of them owing to an unresolved V gene in the studies checked, with the rest unexplained. The table gives over 10,000 clones for this sample, with none occurring only once. The top ten hold more than 25% of the sample.

The sample in question was PBMCs, obtained after allogeneic stem cell transplant with posttransplant cyclophosphamide. The source of these receptors is a female patient in her forties or fifties who received an allogeneic stem cell transplant from an unrelated donor, was CMV-positive, and had acute GVHD only. Some T cells seen after a transplant may have their origin in the graft donor.

The rearrangement uses TRBV5-1 and TRBJ2-3; 10 bases line up with TRBD2. The germline CDR1 and CDR2 sequences are SGHRS and YFSETQ. V lost 4 bases, J lost 6 bases, and 14 bases stayed unmatched. The CDR3 spans 17 residues. The DNA for the CDR3 is TGCGCCAGCAGCCAGCGGACTAGCGGACCGCGGAGTGATACGCAGTATTTT. This translates into CASSQRTSGPRSDTQYF. Full variable domain (remainder filled in from reference TRBV5-1 and TRBJ2-3): KAGVTQTPRYLIKTRGQQVTLSCSPISGHRSVSWYQQTPGQGLQFLFEYFSETQRNKGNFPGRFSGRQFSNSRSEMNVSTLELGDSALYLCASSQRTSGPRSDTQYFGPGTRLTVL.

This clone was counted only a few times. V is TRBV18 and J is TRBJ2-1, with 11 bases aligning to TRBD2. J lost 2 bases, V lost 5 bases, and 5 bases had no gene match. The germline V gene has CDR1 KGHSH and CDR2 LQKENI. The CDR3 is 16 residues long. Here the CDR3 DNA reads TGTGCCAGCTCATTGGGGACTAGCGGCACCTACAATGAGCAGTTCTTC. Its translation: CASSLGTSGTYNEQFF.

This chain links TRBV7-9 with TRBJ2-2; maybe TRBD1 (5 bases). Germline CDR1 is SEHNR and CDR2 is FQNEAQ (reference sequence). V lost 3 bases to trimming and J lost 5 bases, with 10 bases between them. The CDR3 length is 14 residues. The CDR3 region is CASSFSGQTGELFF. The DNA of the CDR3 is TGTGCCAGCAGCTTCTCAGGGCAAACCGGGGAGCTGTTTTTT.

This clone was seen a few times. This chain uses TRBV28 with TRBJ2-1; 10 bases line up with TRBD2. The V segment lost 5 bases and the J segment 6 bases; nucleotides outside the gene matches: 10. Germline CDR1 and CDR2: MDHEN and SYDVKM. CDR3 length: 16 amino acids. This CDR3 is CASSPVPSGSGNEQFF. The CDR3 bases are TGTGCCAGCAGTCCCGTCCCTAGCGGGAGCGGCAATGAGCAGTTCTTC.

The gene calls are TRBV19 and TRBJ1-5; D might be TRBD1 (6 bases). The ends were cut back, 6 bases at V and 10 bases at J, with 22 bases in the middle. This CDR3 spans 15 amino acids. Germline V CDR1 and CDR2: LNHDA, SQIVND (reference sequence). CDR3 bases: TGTGCCAGTAGGGCCGACAGGCTGGGTTTAGGACCCCAGCATTTT. As protein: CASRADRLGLGPQHF.

This clone came up many times. The chain links TRBV6-1 to TRBJ2-7, with 10 bases fitting TRBD2. V lost 2 bases, J lost 3 bases, and 13 bases stayed unmatched. The CDR3 is 18 amino acids. Germline V gives CDR1 MNHNS, CDR2 SASEGT. The CDR3 region is CASSEQGLAFSVYYEQYF. The CDR3 bases are TGTGCCAGCAGTGAACAGGGACTAGCGTTTTCGGTTTACTACGAGCAGTACTTC.

This clone has more than one count but fewer than ten. The chain combines TRBV19 with TRBJ2-5; weak D call: TRBD1 (6 bases). CDR1 and CDR2 (germline): LNHDA, SQIVND (reference sequence). CDR3 size: 15 residues. V gave up 3 bases and J gave up 5 bases, with 16 bases separating them. This CDR3 reads CASSIAQGRGETQYF. The CDR3 region has the DNA TGTGCCAGTAGTATCGCGCAGGGAAGGGGGGAGACCCAGTACTTC.

The chain combines TRBV6-5 with TRBJ2-4, with a weak D call TRBD2 (6 bases). The CDR3 runs to 14 residues. The germline V gene has CDR1 MNHEY and CDR2 SVGAGI. The V and J ends lost 6 bases and 1 base respectively, with 10 bases between them. The CDR3 sequence is CASSRDWAKNIQYF. In DNA form, the CDR3 reads TGTGCCAGCAGCAGGGACTGGGCCAAAAACATTCAGTACTTC.

This clone was counted at least ten times. This chain's CDR3 is CASGTGEDQPQHF. DNA for the CDR3: TGTGCCAGCGGGACAGGGGAGGATCAGCCCCAGCATTTT. V gene TRBV7-9 combines with J gene TRBJ1-5; the match to TRBD1 covers 10 bases. V dropped 8 bases and J dropped 5; count of bases not matched to a gene: 3. The germline CDR1 and CDR2 sequences are SEHNR and FQNEAQ (reference sequence). The length of the CDR3 is 13 residues.

The V call is TRBV5-1, the J call TRBJ2-1; TRBD2 matches 15 bases. Germline lookup yields CDR1 SGHRS and CDR2 YFSETQ. J lost 9 bases, V lost 3 bases, and 10 bases had no gene match. The CDR3 contains 17 residues. CDR3 nucleotide sequence: TGCGCCAGCAGCTCCTCTAGGACTAGCGGGGGGGTCGGTGAGCAGTTCTTC. It specifies CASSSSRTSGGVGEQFF.

This clone was picked up many times. In DNA, the CDR3 is TGCAGCGCGACAGTGGCTGGGGCCAACGTCCTGACTTTC. Translation: CSATVAGANVLTF. The chain couples TRBV29-1 to TRBJ2-6; D might be TRBD1 (5 bases). Deletions cut 7 bases from V and 2 bases from J, with 9 bases between. Germline loops: CDR1 SQVTM, CDR2 ANQGSEA. The CDR3 has 13 amino acids.

This clone occurred many times. This rearrangement joins TRBV5-1 to TRBJ2-1; the D gene is possibly TRBD1 (6 bases). In germline, CDR1 is SGHRS, CDR2 YFSETQ. The length of the CDR3 is 13 residues. The germline V and J ends were trimmed by 7 bases and 7 bases, with 15 bases remaining between them. CDR3 sequence (DNA): TGCGCCAGCGGACAGTTGTCGGGGAATGAGCAGTTCTTC. Translated: CASGQLSGNEQFF.

This clone was detected a few times. V usage is TRBV4-1 and J usage is TRBJ1-6; TRBD1 aligns across 8 bases. CDR3 length: 15 residues. CDR1 MGHRA and CDR2 YSYEKL come from the germline V gene. The junction had 3 bases not matched to a gene; V was cut back by 2 bases and J by 6 bases. The CDR3 nucleotides read TGCGCCAGCAGCCAACAAGGACAGGGTAATTCACCCCTCCACTTT. Its translation: CASSQQGQGNSPLHF.